This is a list of T cell receptor beta chains from one sample in a study of CXCR3-negative and CXCR3-positive naive CD8 T cells. With the 5' RACE reads reprocessed, TCRdb shows one record per CDR3 protein and no DNA. The sample shows some 67,000 distinct CDR3 sequences, and about 1.5% sits with its ten largest clones. What was sequenced was naive CXCR3- CD8+ T cells from blood. All receptors derive from a human donor in good health. Some clones in this sample may be carry-over from other donors' samples. Both conserved end residues are part of each CDR3.

v_call: TRBV9
j_call: TRBJ2-1
cdr3_aa: CASSGVGNEQFF

v_call: TRBV7-8
j_call: TRBJ2-2
cdr3_aa: CASSPIPGTGKLSGTGELFF

v_call: TRBV29-1
j_call: TRBJ1-2
cdr3_aa: CSVGTGNGYTF

v_call: TRBV7-9
j_call: TRBJ1-1
cdr3_aa: CASADRALAEAFF

v_call: TRBV5-6
j_call: TRBJ2-2
cdr3_aa: CASSQNTGELFF

v_call: TRBV7-2
j_call: TRBJ2-3
cdr3_aa: CASRQGGGGSDTQYF

v_call: TRBV7-8
j_call: TRBJ1-5
cdr3_aa: CASSQGNQPQHF

v_call: TRBV20-1
j_call: TRBJ2-7
cdr3_aa: CSARDGEGEQYF

v_call: TRBV29-1
j_call: TRBJ2-7
cdr3_aa: CSAGDRDSYEQYF

v_call: TRBV28
j_call: TRBJ1-2
cdr3_aa: CASSLGRQGGHGYTF

v_call: TRBV5-1
j_call: TRBJ2-3
cdr3_aa: CASTLSGILGDTQYF

v_call: TRBV15
j_call: TRBJ2-5
cdr3_aa: CATIPAGGETQYF

v_call: TRBV20-1
j_call: TRBJ2-2
cdr3_aa: CSAESGRAYEDGELFF

v_call: TRBV28
j_call: TRBJ2-7
cdr3_aa: CASRLSTSTYEQYF

v_call: TRBV13
j_call: TRBJ2-7
cdr3_aa: CASSLALNYEQYF